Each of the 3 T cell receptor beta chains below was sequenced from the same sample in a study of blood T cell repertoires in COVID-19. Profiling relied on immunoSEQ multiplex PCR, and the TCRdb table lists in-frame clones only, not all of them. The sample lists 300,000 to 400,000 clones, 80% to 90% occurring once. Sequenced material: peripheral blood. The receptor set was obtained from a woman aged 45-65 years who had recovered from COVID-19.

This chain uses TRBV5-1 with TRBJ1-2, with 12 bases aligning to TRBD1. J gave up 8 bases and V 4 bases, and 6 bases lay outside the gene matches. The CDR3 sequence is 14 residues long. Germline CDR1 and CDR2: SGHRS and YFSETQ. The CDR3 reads CASSPGQGAGGYTF. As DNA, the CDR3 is TGCGCCAGCAGCCCGGGACAGGGGGCTGGAGGCTACACCTTC.

The CDR3 nucleotides read TGTGCCAGCAGCTTAGATGCCCGGAGCAATCAGCCCCAGCATTTT. This gives the protein CASSLDARSNQPQHF. The V and J genes are TRBV7-2 and TRBJ1-5; D call uncertain. This CDR3 is 15 amino acids long. V dropped 1 base and J dropped 1 base, with 8 bases sitting between them. Germline V gene sequence: CDR1 SGHTA, CDR2 FQGNSA.

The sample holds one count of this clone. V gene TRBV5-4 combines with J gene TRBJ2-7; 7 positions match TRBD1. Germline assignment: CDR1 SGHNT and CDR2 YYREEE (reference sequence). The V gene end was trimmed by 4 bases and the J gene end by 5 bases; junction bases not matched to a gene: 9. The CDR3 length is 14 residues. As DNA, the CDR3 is TGTGCCAGCAGCGCGTCCGGGACAGAGGACGAGCAGTACTTC. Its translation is CASSASGTEDEQYF.